Following are 23 T cell receptor beta chains from one sample sequenced in a study of blood T cell repertoires in COVID-19. Here immunoSEQ multiplex PCR was the method, and the copy in TCRdb shows in-frame clones only, minus some. The table shows roughly 200,000 clones, with 85% to 90% occurring only once. Specimen: peripheral blood. The receptors come from a man in his forties or fifties with acute or convalescent COVID-19.

This clone was recorded a few times. Here the CDR3 reads CASSLDGTGGEETQYF. For the CDR3, the DNA is TGTGCCAGCAGCTTAGATGGGACAGGGGGTGAGGAGACCCAGTACTTC. The chain links TRBV7-3 to TRBJ2-5; 11 bases align to TRBD1. This CDR3 is 16 amino acids long. Germline V gene sequence: CDR1 SGHTA, CDR2 FQGTGA. After removal of 2 bases from V and 5 bases from J, the junction contained 7 bases not matched to a gene.

This clone has a count of ten or more. The chain employs TRBV21-1 and TRBJ2-3; the table's D gene call, TRBD1, was not cross checked with the DNA. TRBV21-1 corresponds to a pseudogene. The CDR3 is made up of 15 amino acids. CDR3 sequence (DNA): TGTGCCAGCAGCATTGCCGGGACAGGGGAAGATACGCAGTATTTT. Translating it yields CASSIAGTGEDTQYF.

The chain joins TRBV6-5 to TRBJ1-2; D is perhaps TRBD1 (6 bases). Germline CDR1 reads MNHEY; CDR2 reads SVGAGI. With 2 bases removed from V and 3 bases from J, the gap between germline ends came to 13 bases. The length of the CDR3 is 15 residues. CDR3 sequence (DNA): TGTGCCAGCAGTTACACAACAGGGCTCTACTATGGCTACACCTTC. It is translated as CASSYTTGLYYGYTF.

The genes are TRBV15 and TRBJ2-2; D is possibly TRBD1 (6 bases). CDR1 LNHNV and CDR2 YYDKDF come from the germline V gene (reference sequence). The CDR3 loop spans 16 amino acids. V lost 4 bases to trimming and J lost 5 bases, with 17 bases between them. The CDR3 sequence is CATSKTPGHSTGELFF. CDR3 nucleotides: TGTGCCACCAGCAAGACACCGGGACATTCGACCGGGGAGCTGTTTTTT.

The rearrangement links TRBV28 to TRBJ2-1, with TRBD2 as a possible D gene (5 bases). CDR1 and CDR2 from the germline V gene are MDHEN and SYDVKM. V was pared by 9 bases and J by 0 bases, with 12 bases between. The CDR3 covers 14 residues. The CDR3, as DNA: TGTGCCAGTTCTGAGGGAAGCTCCTACAATGAGCAGTTCTTC. Protein: CASSEGSSYNEQFF.

The chain recombines TRBV6-1 with TRBJ1-1, with 7 bases aligning to TRBD1. CDR1 is MNHNS, CDR2 SASEGT, per germline. V was clipped by 1 base and J by 5 bases; unmatched bases: 7. CDR3 size: 15 residues. The CDR3 spells CASSEGTGEATEAFF. DNA of the CDR3: TGTGCCAGCAGTGAAGGGACAGGAGAAGCGACTGAAGCTTTCTTT.

This clone was detected a few times. V is TRBV5-4 and J is TRBJ2-1, with D hard to call. CDR3 length: 14 residues. Germline loops: CDR1 SGHNT, CDR2 YYREEE (reference sequence). V lost 2 bases, J lost 8 bases, and 14 bases lay in between. The chain's CDR3 is CASSFIVNLDEQFF. Written as DNA, the CDR3 is TGTGCCAGCAGCTTTATAGTCAATCTTGATGAGCAGTTCTTC.

This clone has more than one count but fewer than ten. The chain employs TRBV13 and TRBJ1-1, with D tentatively TRBD1 (5 bases). This CDR3 has 14 residues. Germline V gives CDR1 PRHDT, CDR2 FYEKMQ (reference sequence). Trimming left V 5 bases short and J 5 bases short, with 15 bases between. The CDR3 sequence: CASSPRGGWTEAFF. Written as DNA, the CDR3 is TGTGCCAGCAGCCCCCGCGGGGGATGGACTGAAGCTTTCTTT.

The rearrangement uses TRBV12-5 and TRBJ2-2; the match to TRBD2 covers 7 bases. Losses at the gene ends were 4 bases for V and 1 base for J; bases not matched to a gene: 9. The CDR3 runs 17 residues. Germline-derived CDR1 and CDR2 are LGHNT and FRNRAP. CDR3 bases: TGTGCTAGTGGTTCCCTGGGGGGGACTCTGAACACCGGGGAGCTGTTTTTT. Its translation: CASGSLGGTLNTGELFF. Supplemented by reference TRBV12-5 and TRBJ2-2, the full variable domain reads DARVTQTPRHKVTEMGQEVTMRCQPILGHNTVFWYRQTMMQGLELLAYFRNRAPLDDSGMPKDRFSAEMPDATLATLKIQPSEPRDSAVYFCASGSLGGTLNTGELFFGEGSRLTVL.

The genes are TRBV4-2 and TRBJ1-1; weak D call: TRBD1 (5 bases). Germline CDR1 LGHNA, CDR2 YNFKEQ. The CDR3 is 15 residues long. Between the trimmed V and J ends, which lost 2 bases and 3 bases, there was a span of 13 bases. The DNA of the CDR3 is TGTGCCAGCAGCCAAAGCGGGGGTGCGGACACTGAAGCTTTCTTT. This gives the protein CASSQSGGADTEAFF.

CDR3 loop: CAVYPGMNTEAFF. In DNA form, the CDR3 reads TGTGCCGTATACCCGGGGATGAACACTGAAGCTTTCTTT. V usage is TRBV6-5 and J usage is TRBJ1-1; D ambiguous. V shed 11 bases and J shed 0 bases, with 13 bases lying between them. The CDR3 covers 13 residues. Germline CDR1 MNHEY, CDR2 SVGAGI.

This clone was detected once. This chain links TRBV28 with TRBJ2-7; 11 nucleotides line up with TRBD2. J was trimmed by 0 bases and V by 4 bases; bases with no gene match: 8. Germline-derived CDR1 and CDR2 are MDHEN and SYDVKM. There are 17 residues in the CDR3. CDR3 sequence (DNA): TGTGCCAGCAGTTCCCTCCCCGGGACTAGCGGCTCCTACGAGCAGTACTTC. Its translation is CASSSLPGTSGSYEQYF. Supplemented by reference TRBV28 and TRBJ2-7, the full variable domain reads DVKVTQSSRYLVKRTGEKVFLECVQDMDHENMFWYRQDPGLGLRLIYFSYDVKMKEKGDIPEGYSVSREKKERFSLILESASTNQTSMYLCASSSLPGTSGSYEQYFGPGTRLTVT.

A word on this clone: The same CDR3 arises from other DNA sequences in this sample as well. The genes are TRBV30 and TRBJ1-2; 7 nucleotides line up with TRBD1. Germline CDR1 GTSNPN, CDR2 SVGIG (reference sequence). There are 12 residues in the CDR3. Trimming cost V 4 bases and J 6 bases; bases outside gene matches: 5. The CDR3 is CAWNRQGDGYTF. The DNA for the CDR3 is TGTGCCTGGAACCGACAGGGAGATGGCTACACCTTC.

The count of this clone is one. The chain has TRBV7-2 and TRBJ1-1; D ambiguous. Germline V CDR1 and CDR2: SGHTA, FQGNSA. V shed 3 bases and J shed 0 bases, with 11 bases lying between them. The CDR3 length is 15 residues. As DNA, the CDR3 is TGTGCCAGCAGCTTGGTACTAACACTGAACACTGAAGCTTTCTTT. It yields the protein CASSLVLTLNTEAFF.

The rearrangement links TRBV5-1 to TRBJ1-2; a weak D match, TRBD1 (5 bases). V was cut by 0 bases and J by 8 bases, with 11 bases left in between. Germline V gives CDR1 SGHRS, CDR2 YFSETQ. The CDR3 has 13 amino acids. In DNA form, the CDR3 reads TGCGCCAGCAGCTTGGGGGGGACTGTGGGCTACACCTTC. It translates to CASSLGGTVGYTF.

The V call is TRBV5-6, the J call TRBJ2-1; D possibly corresponds to TRBD2 (6 bases). CDR3 length equals 14 residues. Germline V gene sequence: CDR1 SGHDT, CDR2 YYEEEE. Trimming removed 3 bases at V and 9 bases at J, with 16 bases between. The CDR3 reads CASSSSKLAGEQFF. The CDR3 DNA sequence: TGTGCCAGCAGCTCATCCAAACTAGCAGGTGAGCAGTTCTTC.

The chain joins TRBV2 to TRBJ1-5; the match to TRBD1 covers 8 bases. The CDR3 sequence is 14 residues long. Trimming removed 6 bases from V and 6 bases from J; junction bases left unmatched: 7. The germline V gene has CDR1 SNHLY and CDR2 FYNNEI. The CDR3, as DNA: TGTGCCAGCAGCGTCGGACAGGGAATTCAGCCCCAGCATTTT. The encoded protein is CASSVGQGIQPQHF.

V and J are TRBV7-2 and TRBJ1-2; 8 bases fit TRBD1. V lost 5 bases and J lost 3; bases outside the gene matches: 8. CDR1 is SGHTA, CDR2 FQGNSA, per germline. The CDR3 is made up of 15 amino acids. The CDR3 coding sequence is TGTGCCAGCAGCCAAGGGCAGGGGGCAGACTATGGCTACACCTTC. Translation: CASSQGQGADYGYTF.

This chain uses TRBV7-3 with TRBJ2-3, with 9 bases fitting TRBD2. The CDR3 runs 19 residues. Germline-derived CDR1 and CDR2 are SGHTA and FQGTGA. With 5 bases clipped from V and 6 bases from J, the junction kept 21 bases outside the gene matches. CDR3 protein: CASSLQAGGLTASSDTQYF. CDR3 sequence (DNA): TGTGCCAGCAGCCTCCAAGCGGGGGGCCTTACCGCCTCCTCGGATACGCAGTATTTT.

The chain links TRBV19 to TRBJ2-2; D is unresolved. Trimming pared 5 bases from V and 6 bases from J, leaving 7 bases between. The CDR3 loop spans 12 amino acids. Germline CDR1 and CDR2: LNHDA and SQIVND (reference sequence). The CDR3 reads CASSPHAGELFF. The CDR3 coding sequence is TGTGCCAGTAGTCCACATGCCGGGGAGCTGTTTTTT.

This rearrangement joins TRBV7-9 to TRBJ1-1, with a weak D call TRBD1 (5 bases). This CDR3 region has 13 residues. CDR1 and CDR2 from the germline V gene are SEHNR and FQNEAQ (reference sequence). The V and J ends lost 5 bases and 7 bases respectively, with 14 bases between them. CDR3 bases: TGTGCCAGCAGCCCGAAGCGGGGCCTTGAAGCTTTCTTT. The encoded protein is CASSPKRGLEAFF.

The chain employs TRBV28 and TRBJ1-1, with D possibly TRBD1 on 5 matching bases. V was pared by 6 bases and J by 2 bases, with 16 bases between. Germline CDR1 is MDHEN and CDR2 is SYDVKM. The CDR3 loop spans 15 amino acids. CDR3 sequence reads: CASSQTPGLNTEAFF. The CDR3 DNA sequence: TGTGCCAGCAGCCAAACTCCAGGGCTTAACACTGAAGCTTTCTTT.

V gene TRBV27 combines with J gene TRBJ1-1; no reliable D call. The CDR3 is 14 residues long. V was trimmed by 5 bases and J by 1 base, leaving 11 bases between them. The germline CDR1 and CDR2 sequences are MNHEY and SMNVEV (reference sequence). CDR3 in DNA: TGTGCCAGCAGTCCGAAAGCAGGGAACACTGAAGCTTTCTTT. The encoded protein is CASSPKAGNTEAFF.